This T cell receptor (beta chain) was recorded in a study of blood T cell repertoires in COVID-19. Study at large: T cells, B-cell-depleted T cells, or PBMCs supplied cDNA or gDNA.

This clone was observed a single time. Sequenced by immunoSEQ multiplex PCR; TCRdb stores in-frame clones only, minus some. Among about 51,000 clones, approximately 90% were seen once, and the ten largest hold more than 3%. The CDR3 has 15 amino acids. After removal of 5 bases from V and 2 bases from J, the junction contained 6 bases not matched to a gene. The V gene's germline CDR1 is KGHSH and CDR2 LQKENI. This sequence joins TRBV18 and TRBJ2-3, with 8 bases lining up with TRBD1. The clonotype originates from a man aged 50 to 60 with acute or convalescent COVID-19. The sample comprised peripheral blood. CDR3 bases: TGTGCCAGCTCATCTGACAGGGGTTACACAGATACGCAGTATTTT. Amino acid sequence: CASSSDRGYTDTQYF.